This is a list of T cell receptor beta chains from one sample in a study of vaccination and CD4 T cells after COVID-19. TCRdb itself ran the PCR reads through MiXCR, one entry per CDR3 protein. There are approximately 2,500 distinct CDR3 sequences in the sample; roughly 30% occur only once, and 55% to 70% lies in the top ten. Their cognate antigens are unknown. The sequencing input was CD4+ T cells from blood, cultured in vitro. Receptors were obtained from a human donor in good health. Both conserved end residues are part of each CDR3. The D gene is left open where the match is weak. Size tells how often a clone was seen (once, few, many) or the class of an expanded clone, and some rows leave it out.

>TRBV4-2|few|TRBJ1-5|TRBD1
CASSDRDSYQPQHF
TGTGCCAGCAGCGACAGGGACAGCTATCAGCCCCAGCATTTT
>TRBV5-1|few|TRBJ2-7|NA
CASKSGDRASEQYF
TGCGCCAGCAAATCGGGAGACAGGGCGTCCGAGCAGTACTTC
>TRBV29-1|few|TRBJ2-3|NA
CSGSTDTQYF
TGCAGCGGGAGCACAGATACGCAGTATTTT
>TRBV14|few|TRBJ2-7|NA
CASSRADAYEQYF
TGTGCCAGCAGCCGTGCAGACGCCTACGAGCAGTACTTC
>TRBV11-2|NA|TRBJ2-5|TRBD2
CASSRTSGKETQYF
TGTGCCAGCAGCCGGACTAGCGGGAAAGAGACCCAGTACTTC
>TRBV30|NA|TRBJ1-6|NA
CAWSVSQGGWPLHF
TGTGCCTGGAGTGTAAGCCAGGGCGGTTGGCCCCTCCACTTT
>TRBV5-4|NA|TRBJ1-2|NA
CASTLERRGDGYTF
TGTGCCAGCACCCTGGAACGGCGGGGCGATGGCTACACCTTC
>TRBV12-3/TRBV12-4|few|TRBJ1-2|TRBD1
CASSVVYRGSGYTF
TGTGCCAGCAGTGTCGTATACAGGGGGTCGGGCTACACCTTC
>TRBV2|few|TRBJ1-1|NA
CASSQGPDTEAFF
TGTGCCAGCAGTCAGGGCCCGGACACTGAAGCTTTCTTT
>TRBV5-1|NA|TRBJ2-3|NA
CASSLVSGDTQYF
TGCGCCAGCAGCTTAGTTTCGGGAGATACGCAGTATTTT
>TRBV28|NA|TRBJ2-7|TRBD2
CASRRGSGTYEQYF
TGTGCCAGCAGAAGGGGTAGCGGGACCTACGAGCAGTACTTC
>TRBV7-9|few|TRBJ2-7|NA
CASSVTGYEQYF
TGTGCCAGCAGCGTGACTGGTTACGAGCAGTACTTC
>TRBV30|few|TRBJ1-1|NA
CAWSVRGNTEAFF
TGTGCCTGGAGTGTTCGTGGGAACACTGAAGCTTTCTTT
>TRBV6-1|once|TRBJ1-2|NA
CASSEGAYPTGPF
TGTGCCAGCAGTGAAGGGGCCTACCCGACAGGTCCCTTC
>TRBV9|NA|TRBJ1-1|NA
CASSPTWNTEAFF
TGTGCCAGCAGCCCGACATGGAACACTGAAGCTTTCTTT
>TRBV25-1|NA|TRBJ1-1|NA
CASKLQPNTEAFF
TGTGCCAGCAAATTACAGCCGAACACTGAAGCTTTCTTT
>TRBV19|NA|TRBJ2-3|NA
CASRLSGDTQYF
TGTGCCAGTAGGCTATCGGGCGATACGCAGTATTTT
>TRBV5-1|NA|TRBJ2-7|NA
CASSLELFGSYEQYF
TGCGCCAGCAGCTTGGAACTCTTCGGATCCTACGAGCAGTACTTC
>TRBV10-3|NA|TRBJ2-4|TRBD2
CAISQGVGTSGTKNIQYF
TGTGCCATCAGTCAAGGCGTTGGGACTAGCGGGACCAAAAACATTCAGTACTTC
>TRBV7-2|few|TRBJ2-1|NA
CASAQISTYNEQFF
TGTGCCAGTGCCCAAATATCAACCTACAATGAGCAGTTCTTC
>TRBV5-1|once|TRBJ1-6|NA
CASSLEVSGSPLHF
TGCGCCAGCAGCTTGGAAGTCAGTGGTTCACCCCTCCACTTT
>TRBV7-2|NA|TRBJ2-5|NA
CASSPARVAETQYF
TGTGCCAGCAGCCCCGCCCGGGTAGCTGAGACCCAGTACTTC
>TRBV19|few|TRBJ2-2|TRBD1
CASRRTGSGELFF
TGTGCCAGTAGAAGGACAGGGTCCGGGGAGCTGTTTTTT
>TRBV9|NA|TRBJ1-6|NA
CASSPPTTGEHSPLHF
TGTGCCAGCAGCCCCCCTACAACAGGTGAGCATTCACCCCTCCACTTT
>TRBV5-1|NA|TRBJ2-3|NA
CASSFARDLADTQYF
TGCGCCAGCAGCTTCGCCAGGGATTTAGCAGATACGCAGTATTTT
>TRBV2|NA|TRBJ1-2|NA
CASNRQVLNGYTF
TGTGCCAGCAACCGACAGGTGTTGAATGGCTACACCTTC
>TRBV11-3|NA|TRBJ2-7|NA
CASSLKDRPYEQYF
TGTGCCAGCAGCTTAAAGGACAGACCTTACGAGCAGTACTTC
>TRBV9|NA|TRBJ1-2|NA
CASNLGSPYGYTF
TGTGCCAGCAATCTAGGGAGTCCATATGGCTACACCTTC
>TRBV21-1|few|TRBJ2-5|NA
CASSHTSGSWEDTQETQYF
TGTGCCAGCAGCCACACTAGCGGGTCCTGGGAGGACACACAAGAGACCCAGTACTTC
>TRBV7-7|few|TRBJ2-7|NA
CASSLGAGRSYEQYF
TGTGCCAGCAGCTTAGGGGCAGGGAGGTCCTACGAGCAGTACTTC
>TRBV7-9|few|TRBJ2-3|NA
CASSRRTPSTDTQYF
TGTGCCAGCAGCCGCAGGACACCTAGCACAGATACGCAGTATTTT
>TRBV28|few|TRBJ2-7|TRBD1
CASSHSEWDRGSYEQYF
TGTGCCAGCAGCCACTCTGAATGGGACAGGGGGTCCTACGAGCAGTACTTC
>TRBV11-3|NA|TRBJ2-3|NA
CASSLGNSWRTDTQYF
TGTGCCAGCAGCTTAGGGAATAGCTGGAGGACAGATACGCAGTATTTT